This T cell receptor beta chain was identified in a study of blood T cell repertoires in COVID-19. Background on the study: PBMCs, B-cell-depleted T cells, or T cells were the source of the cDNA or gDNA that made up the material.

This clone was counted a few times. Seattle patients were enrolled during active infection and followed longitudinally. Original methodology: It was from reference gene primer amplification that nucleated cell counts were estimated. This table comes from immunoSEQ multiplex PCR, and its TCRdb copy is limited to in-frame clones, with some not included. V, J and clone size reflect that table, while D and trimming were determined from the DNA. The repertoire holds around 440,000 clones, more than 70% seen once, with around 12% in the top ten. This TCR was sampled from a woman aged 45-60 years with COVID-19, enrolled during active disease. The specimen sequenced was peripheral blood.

The CDR3 DNA sequence: TGTGCCACCAGCAGAGCAGGACAGGGGAGAACTGAAGCTTTCTTT. Amino acids: CATSRAGQGRTEAFF. The chain links TRBV15 to TRBJ1-1; 9 bases align to TRBD1. V shed 1 base, J shed 5 bases, and the junction held 5 bases outside the gene matches. The length of the CDR3 is 15 residues. Germline values: CDR1 LNHNV, CDR2 YYDKDF (reference sequence).